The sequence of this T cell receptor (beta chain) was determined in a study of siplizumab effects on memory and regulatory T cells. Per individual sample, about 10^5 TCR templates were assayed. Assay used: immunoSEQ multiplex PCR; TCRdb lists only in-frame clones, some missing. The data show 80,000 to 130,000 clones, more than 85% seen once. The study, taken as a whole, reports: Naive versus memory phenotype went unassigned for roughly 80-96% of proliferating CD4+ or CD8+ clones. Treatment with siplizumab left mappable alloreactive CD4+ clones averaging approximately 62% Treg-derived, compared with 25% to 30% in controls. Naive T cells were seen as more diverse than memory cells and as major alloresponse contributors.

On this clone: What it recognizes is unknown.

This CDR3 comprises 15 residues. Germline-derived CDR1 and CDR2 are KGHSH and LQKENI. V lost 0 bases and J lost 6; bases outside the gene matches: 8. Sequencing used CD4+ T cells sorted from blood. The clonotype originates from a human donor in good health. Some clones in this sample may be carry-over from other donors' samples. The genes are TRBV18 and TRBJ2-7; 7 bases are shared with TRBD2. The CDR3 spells CASSPPSGKGLEQYF. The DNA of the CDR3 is TGTGCCAGCTCACCACCGAGCGGGAAGGGACTCGAGCAGTACTTC. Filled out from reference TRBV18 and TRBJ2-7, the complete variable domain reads NAGVMQNPRHLVRRRGQEARLRCSPMKGHSHVYWYRQLPEEGLKFMVYLQKENIIDESGMPKERFSAEFPKEGPSILRIQQVVRGDSAAYFCASSPPSGKGLEQYFGPGTRLTVT.